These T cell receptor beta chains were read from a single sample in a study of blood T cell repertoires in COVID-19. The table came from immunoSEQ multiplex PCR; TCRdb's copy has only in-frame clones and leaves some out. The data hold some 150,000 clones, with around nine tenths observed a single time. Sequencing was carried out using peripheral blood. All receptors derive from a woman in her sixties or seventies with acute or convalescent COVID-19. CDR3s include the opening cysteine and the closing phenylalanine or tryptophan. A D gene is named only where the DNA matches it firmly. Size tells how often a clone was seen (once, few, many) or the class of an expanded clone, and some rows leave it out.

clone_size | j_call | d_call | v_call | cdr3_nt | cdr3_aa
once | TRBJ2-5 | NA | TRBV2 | TGTGCCAGCAGTGACGGGTCTGAAGAGACCCAGTACTTC | CASSDGSEETQYF
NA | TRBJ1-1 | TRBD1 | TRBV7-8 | TGTGCCAGCAGCTTGGGTCGGACAGGGGGCGAAGCTTTCTTT | CASSLGRTGGEAFF
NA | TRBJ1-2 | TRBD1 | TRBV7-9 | TGTGCCAGCAGTTCAGGGGGCTATGGCTACACCTTC | CASSSGGYGYTF
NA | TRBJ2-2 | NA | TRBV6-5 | TGTGCCAGCAGTCTCGGACGGACTAACACCGGGGAGCTGTTTTTT | CASSLGRTNTGELFF
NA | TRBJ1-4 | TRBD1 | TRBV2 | TGTGCCAGCACCGGGACAGGGGCGGGTGAAAAACTGTTTTTT | CASTGTGAGEKLFF
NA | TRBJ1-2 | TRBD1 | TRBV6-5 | TGTGCCAGCAGGCGGACAGGGGGCTATGGCTACACCTTC | CASRRTGGYGYTF
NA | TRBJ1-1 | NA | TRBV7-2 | TGTGCCAGCAGCCCGAGGACTGAAGCTTTCTTT | CASSPRTEAFF
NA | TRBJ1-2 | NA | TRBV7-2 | TGTGCCAGCAGCTTAGGCGGCAGCCCCTATGGCTACACCTTC | CASSLGGSPYGYTF
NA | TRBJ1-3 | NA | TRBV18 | TGTGCCAGCTCACCCTTCCGGGACACTGGAAACACCATATATTTT | CASSPFRDTGNTIYF
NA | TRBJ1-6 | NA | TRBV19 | TGTGCCAGTAGTAACGGGGGGCCCTATTCACCCCTCCACTTT | CASSNGGPYSPLHF
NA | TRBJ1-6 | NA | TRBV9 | TGTGCCAGCAGCGTGACCGGGGGTTCACCCCTCCACTTT | CASSVTGGSPLHF
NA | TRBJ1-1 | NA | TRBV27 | TGTGCCAGCAGTTACACGCCGAACACTGAAGCTTTCTTT | CASSYTPNTEAFF
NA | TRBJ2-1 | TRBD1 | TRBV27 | TGTGCCAGCCGGGACAGGGTCCACAATGAGCAGTTCTTC | CASRDRVHNEQFF
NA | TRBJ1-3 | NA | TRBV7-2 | TGTGCCAGCAGCTTAGCGCTAGGTCCGGGCGGGGGAAACACCATATATTTT | CASSLALGPGGGNTIYF
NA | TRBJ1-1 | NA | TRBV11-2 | TGTGCCAGCAGCCCGAACACCGGGAACGGGGGGGTGACTGAAGCTTTCTTT | CASSPNTGNGGVTEAFF
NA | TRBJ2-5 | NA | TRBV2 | TGTGCCAGCAGTGAACAGGGCCCTGGGAAGACCCAGTACTTC | CASSEQGPGKTQYF
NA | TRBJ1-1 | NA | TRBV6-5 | TGTGCCAGCAGTTCCCTAATCCAGGGGAATACTGAAGCTTTCTTT | CASSSLIQGNTEAFF
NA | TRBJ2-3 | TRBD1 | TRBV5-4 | TGTGCCAGCAGCCCAAGACAGGGTTCCACAGATACGCAGTATTTT | CASSPRQGSTDTQYF
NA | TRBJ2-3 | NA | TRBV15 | TGTGCCACCAGCAGAGGGGGAGTTGGCACAGATACGCAGTATTTT | CATSRGGVGTDTQYF
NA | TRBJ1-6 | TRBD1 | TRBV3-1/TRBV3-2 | TGTGCCAGCAGCTACCGGGACAGGGAGAGGAATTCACCCCTCCACTTT | CASSYRDRERNSPLHF